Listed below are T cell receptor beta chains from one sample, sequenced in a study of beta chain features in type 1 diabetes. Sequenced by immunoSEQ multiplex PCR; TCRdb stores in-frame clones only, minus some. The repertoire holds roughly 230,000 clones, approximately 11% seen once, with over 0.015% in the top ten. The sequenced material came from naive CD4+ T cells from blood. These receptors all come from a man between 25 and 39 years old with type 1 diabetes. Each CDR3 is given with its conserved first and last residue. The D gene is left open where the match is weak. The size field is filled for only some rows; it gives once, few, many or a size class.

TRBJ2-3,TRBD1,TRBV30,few,CAWSAWDRTQYF,TGTGCCTGGAGTGCATGGGACAGGACGCAGTATTTT
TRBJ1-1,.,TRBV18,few,CASSQGPEAFF,TGTGCCAGCTCGCAGGGGCCTGAAGCTTTCTTT
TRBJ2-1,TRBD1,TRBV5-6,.,CASSNPPPDRNYNEQFF,TGTGCCAGCAGCAACCCACCGCCGGACAGGAATTACAATGAGCAGTTCTTC
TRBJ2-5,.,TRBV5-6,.,CASSLVLDRQETQYF,TGTGCCAGCAGCTTGGTTCTAGACAGACAAGAGACCCAGTACTTC
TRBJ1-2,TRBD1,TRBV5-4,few,CASSSPGTGGLYTF,TGTGCCAGCAGCTCTCCCGGGACAGGGGGGCTATACACCTTC
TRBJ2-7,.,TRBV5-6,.,CASSFFTTLSYEQYF,TGTGCCAGCAGCTTTTTTACTACCCTATCCTACGAGCAGTACTTC
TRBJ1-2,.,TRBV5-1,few,CASSLEARPRGRGGYTF,TGCGCCAGCAGCTTGGAGGCCAGGCCGCGGGGAAGAGGGGGCTACACCTTC
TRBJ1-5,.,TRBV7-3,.,CASSAWRDQPQHF,TGTGCCAGCAGCGCGTGGCGGGATCAGCCCCAGCATTTT
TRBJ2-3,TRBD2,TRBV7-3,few,CASSLVAGGTDTQYF,TGTGCCAGCAGCTTGGTTGCGGGGGGCACAGATACGCAGTATTTT
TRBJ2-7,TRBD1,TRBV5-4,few,CASSSGQGSIYEQYF,TGTGCCAGCAGCTCGGGACAGGGCTCAATCTACGAGCAGTACTTC
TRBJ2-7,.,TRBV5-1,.,CASSSQGSYEQYF,TGCGCCAGCAGCTCGCAGGGCTCCTACGAGCAGTACTTC
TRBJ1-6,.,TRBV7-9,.,CASSLGASDNSPLHF,TGTGCCAGCAGCTTGGGGGCGAGCGATAATTCACCCCTCCACTTT
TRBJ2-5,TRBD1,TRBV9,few,CASSAPTGMETQYF,TGTGCCAGCAGCGCCCCGACAGGGATGGAGACCCAGTACTTC
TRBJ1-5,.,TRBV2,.,CASSDRLRDQPQHF,TGTGCCAGCAGTGATAGGTTACGGGATCAGCCCCAGCATTTT
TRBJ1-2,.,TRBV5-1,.,CASSEDGVYGYTF,TGCGCCAGCAGCGAAGACGGAGTCTATGGCTACACCTTC
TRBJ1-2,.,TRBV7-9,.,CASSLLIANYGYTF,TGTGCCAGCAGCTTACTCATAGCTAACTATGGCTACACCTTC
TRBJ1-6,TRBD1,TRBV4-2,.,CASSQDGTGSSPLHF,TGTGCCAGCAGCCAAGATGGGACAGGGAGCTCACCCCTCCACTTT
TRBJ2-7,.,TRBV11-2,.,CASSPIRGPYEQYF,TGTGCCAGCAGCCCTATCAGGGGACCCTACGAGCAGTACTTC
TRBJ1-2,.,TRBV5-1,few,CATSLQGLGYTF,TGCGCCACCTCGCTACAGGGTTTGGGCTACACCTTC
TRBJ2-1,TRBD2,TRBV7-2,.,CASSFSGGVYNEQFF,TGTGCCAGCAGCTTTAGCGGGGGGGTCTACAATGAGCAGTTCTTC
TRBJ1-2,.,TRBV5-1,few,CASSFAGDYGYTF,TGCGCCAGCAGCTTCGCAGGGGACTATGGCTACACCTTC
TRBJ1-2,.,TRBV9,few,CASTTGQGQNGYTF,TGTGCCAGCACCACCGGGCAGGGCCAAAATGGCTACACCTTC